Listed below are T cell receptor beta chains from one sample, sequenced in a study of T cells in Graves' hyperthyroidism and ophthalmopathy. TCRdb re-called the multiplex PCR reads with MiXCR, one entry per CDR3 protein. Here the sample spans 300,000 or so distinct CDR3 sequences, 15% to 20% being singletons. Sequencing used blood. Receptors originate from a woman between 50 and 59 years old with Graves' hyperthyroidism. CDR3s include the opening cysteine and the closing phenylalanine or tryptophan. Each record gives: V gene, D gene, J gene, clone size, CDR3 DNA, CDR3 protein. D genes are given only for firm matches. Some rows mark clone size as missing; the rest say once, few, many or name a class of expanded clone.

v_gene: TRBV6-1
d_gene: TRBD2
j_gene: TRBJ2-5
abundance: few
CDR3nt: TGTGCCAGCAGTGACGGACTAGCGGGAGGACGGGAGACCCAGTACTTC
CDR3aa: CASSDGLAGGRETQYF

v_gene: TRBV27
d_gene: -
j_gene: TRBJ1-6
abundance: many
CDR3nt: TGTGCCAGCAGCACCGGGACACTGGATTCACCCCTCCACTTT
CDR3aa: CASSTGTLDSPLHF

v_gene: TRBV20-1
d_gene: -
j_gene: TRBJ2-7
abundance: few
CDR3nt: TGCAGTGCTAGAGGAGTTTCCTACGAGCAGTACTTC
CDR3aa: CSARGVSYEQYF

v_gene: TRBV9
d_gene: -
j_gene: TRBJ1-2
abundance: few
CDR3nt: TGTGCCAGCAGCGTAGGCACAGCGGAACCCTATGGCTACACCTTC
CDR3aa: CASSVGTAEPYGYTF

v_gene: TRBV9
d_gene: TRBD1
j_gene: TRBJ1-1
abundance: few
CDR3nt: TGTGCCAGCGGTAAGGGGACAGTGAACACTGAAGCTTTCTTT
CDR3aa: CASGKGTVNTEAFF

v_gene: TRBV20-1
d_gene: -
j_gene: TRBJ1-6
abundance: many
CDR3nt: TGCAGTGCTAGAGATCCCGGGGGCAATAATTCACCCCTCCACTTT
CDR3aa: CSARDPGGNNSPLHF

v_gene: TRBV7-9
d_gene: -
j_gene: TRBJ2-1
abundance: -
CDR3nt: TGTGCCAGCAGCTTATCCTATCCTACCCTCAACAATGAGCAGTTCTTC
CDR3aa: CASSLSYPTLNNEQFF

v_gene: TRBV20-1
d_gene: -
j_gene: TRBJ2-5
abundance: few
CDR3nt: TGCAGTGCTAGAGACAGGGTACAAGAGACCCAGTACTTC
CDR3aa: CSARDRVQETQYF

v_gene: TRBV3-1
d_gene: -
j_gene: TRBJ2-1
abundance: many
CDR3nt: TGTGCCAGCAGCCAAGAACTAGGCTCCTACAATGAGCAGTTCTTC
CDR3aa: CASSQELGSYNEQFF

v_gene: TRBV7-2
d_gene: -
j_gene: TRBJ1-1
abundance: many
CDR3nt: TGTGCCAGCAGCCTGAGGGGGGCCGCTTTCTTT
CDR3aa: CASSLRGAAFF

v_gene: TRBV7-9
d_gene: -
j_gene: TRBJ2-5
abundance: -
CDR3nt: TGTGCCAGCAGCTTGGCCTCCTCAGAGACCCAGTACTTC
CDR3aa: CASSLASSETQYF

v_gene: TRBV12-3/TRBV12-4
d_gene: TRBD1
j_gene: TRBJ1-6
abundance: few
CDR3nt: TGTGCCAGCAGTACGGGACAGGGGAGAGGATCACCCCTCCACTTT
CDR3aa: CASSTGQGRGSPLHF

v_gene: TRBV20-1
d_gene: -
j_gene: TRBJ1-2
abundance: -
CDR3nt: TGCAGTGCTAGAGAGACAGAAAACTATGGCTACACCTTC
CDR3aa: CSARETENYGYTF

v_gene: TRBV6-1
d_gene: -
j_gene: TRBJ1-4
abundance: -
CDR3nt: TGTGCCAGCAGTGAGTGGGCGGTGCCGGGAGGAACTAATGAAAAACTGTTTTTT
CDR3aa: CASSEWAVPGGTNEKLFF

v_gene: TRBV4-1
d_gene: TRBD1
j_gene: TRBJ2-2
abundance: -
CDR3nt: TGCGCCAGCAGACATTCCCCGACAGGGGGTGGGGCCGGGGAGCTGTTTTTT
CDR3aa: CASRHSPTGGGAGELFF

v_gene: TRBV2
d_gene: -
j_gene: TRBJ1-2
abundance: -
CDR3nt: TGTACCAGCAGTGCAGGGGACTATGGCTACACCTTC
CDR3aa: CTSSAGDYGYTF

v_gene: TRBV7-9
d_gene: TRBD2
j_gene: TRBJ2-4
abundance: -
CDR3nt: TGTGCCAGCAGCTTCGGACTAGCGGGGGGCCAGAGAAACATTCAGTACTTC
CDR3aa: CASSFGLAGGQRNIQYF

v_gene: TRBV28
d_gene: -
j_gene: TRBJ1-1
abundance: many
CDR3nt: TGTGCCAGCTCAAGGAGGGCCATGAACACTGAAGCTTTCTTT
CDR3aa: CASSRRAMNTEAFF